This T cell receptor beta chain was identified in a study of blood T cell repertoires in COVID-19. Those who participated ranged in age from roughly 18 to 89 years and resided in 20 to 25 US areas. What the recovered Cohort 3 donors had was two negative PCRs, clearance, or symptom resolution. Under the authors' procedure: Counts of nucleated cells, estimated from reference gene primer amplification, were obtained. Measured with immunoSEQ multiplex PCR; TCRdb has only the in-frame clones, and not every one. D and trimming come from the DNA, and the V and J calls and clone size come from that table. The data contain roughly 370,000 clones, about 87% of them seen just once; the ten biggest clones take up approximately 10%. This CDR3 comprises 13 residues. Trimming removed 3 bases at V and 3 bases at J, with 9 bases between. Germline CDR1 MDHEN, CDR2 SYDVKM.

This clonotype was sampled from a woman between 45 and 65 years old who had recovered from COVID-19. J is TRBJ2-7 and V is TRBV28; D unclear. The specimen was PBMCs or T cells enriched from blood (not recorded which). The CDR3 spells CASSFGLNYEQYF. DNA for the CDR3: TGTGCCAGCAGTTTTGGGCTCAACTACGAGCAGTACTTC.